The rows below give T cell receptor beta chains drawn from one sample of a study of identifying expanded T cells in peripheral blood. TCRdb keeps only in-frame clones here, not all; method: immunoSEQ multiplex PCR. The data hold about 98,000 clones, with roughly 88% observed a single time. The sequenced material came from blood. Receptor source: a person aged 18 to 75 in good health. The CDR3 runs from the conserved cysteine through the conserved F or W. D genes are given only for firm matches. Rows may omit the clone size; those that give it use once, few, many or a size class.

. TRBJ2-3 . TRBV6-5 CASSATDTQYF TGTGCCAGCAGTGCCACAGATACGCAGTATTTT
TRBD1 TRBJ2-7 . TRBV5-4 CASSEQGSYEQYF TGTGCCAGCAGCGAACAGGGGAGCTACGAGCAGTACTTC
. TRBJ2-6 . TRBV18 CASAATGMIPGANVLTF TGTGCCAGCGCAGCAACAGGGATGATCCCTGGGGCCAACGTCCTGACTTTC
. TRBJ1-6 . TRBV27 CASSLSRAGYSSPLHF TGTGCCAGCAGTTTAAGCAGGGCGGGTTACAGTTCACCCCTCCACTTT
. TRBJ2-6 . TRBV6-5 CASSPGTSGANVLTF TGTGCCAGCAGTCCGGGGACCTCTGGGGCCAACGTCCTGACTTTC
. TRBJ2-1 . TRBV5-1 CASSLIGRGGNEQFF TGCGCCAGCAGCTTGATAGGGCGAGGGGGCAATGAGCAGTTCTTC
. TRBJ2-1 . TRBV5-1 CASSLRTSPNEQFF TGCGCCAGCAGCCTAAGGACGAGCCCCAATGAGCAGTTCTTC
TRBD1 TRBJ1-6 . TRBV6-1 CASSEGTGDNSPLHF TGTGCCAGCAGTGAAGGAACAGGGGATAATTCACCCCTCCACTTT
TRBD1 TRBJ2-4 . TRBV19 CASSEMGQLAKNIQYF TGTGCCAGTAGTGAAATGGGACAGCTAGCCAAAAACATTCAGTACTTC
. TRBJ2-3 . TRBV5-1 CASSSGDTDTQYF TGCGCCAGCAGCTCCGGAGACACAGATACGCAGTATTTT
. TRBJ2-5 . TRBV2 CASSEVSRQETQYF TGTGCCAGCAGTGAAGTCTCCAGACAAGAGACCCAGTACTTC
TRBD2 TRBJ2-1 . TRBV28 CASSLGGPNEQFF TGTGCCAGCAGCCTGGGAGGGCCCAATGAGCAGTTCTTC
TRBD1 TRBJ1-2 few TRBV9 CASSAMTGNYGYTF TGTGCCAGCAGCGCGATGACAGGGAACTATGGCTACACCTTC
. TRBJ1-1 . TRBV4-2 CASSQERDAGRGAFF TGTGCCAGCAGCCAAGAGAGGGACGCAGGCCGCGGGGCTTTCTTT
TRBD1 TRBJ2-3 . TRBV28 CASSLRGRPDTQYF TGTGCCAGCAGTTTGAGGGGGCGTCCAGATACGCAGTATTTT
TRBD1 TRBJ2-1 . TRBV13 CASSLGGTAAYNEQFF TGTGCCAGCAGCTTAGGAGGGACAGCCGCCTACAATGAGCAGTTCTTC
TRBD1 TRBJ1-4 . TRBV6-5 CASKGTGIEKLFF TGTGCCAGCAAAGGGACAGGGATTGAAAAACTGTTTTTT
TRBD1 TRBJ1-1 . TRBV18 CASSPPGTGIRYTEAFF TGTGCCAGCTCACCACCCGGGACAGGGATTAGGTACACTGAAGCTTTCTTT
TRBD2 TRBJ2-1 . TRBV5-1 CASSAALAGYNEQFF TGCGCCAGCAGCGCTGCCCTAGCGGGTTACAATGAGCAGTTCTTC
TRBD1 TRBJ1-1 . TRBV6-5 CASSPRDRVSTEAFF TGTGCCAGCAGTCCCCGGGACAGGGTAAGCACTGAAGCTTTCTTT
. TRBJ2-1 few TRBV11-3 CASTNPDHNEQFF TGTGCCAGCACCAATCCTGATCACAATGAGCAGTTCTTC
. TRBJ1-5 . TRBV19 CASSILDSQGQPQHF TGTGCCAGTAGTATTTTAGACAGTCAGGGACAGCCCCAGCATTTT
. TRBJ1-2 . TRBV2 CASSVDNYGYTF TGTGCCAGCAGTGTAGACAACTATGGCTACACCTTC
. TRBJ2-3 . TRBV7-8 CASSLLGLTPDTQYF TGTGCCAGCAGCTTATTGGGACTCACACCCGATACGCAGTATTTT
TRBD2 TRBJ2-5 . TRBV7-2 CASSPLAGGQETQYF TGTGCCAGCAGCCCATTAGCGGGGGGGCAAGAGACCCAGTACTTC
. TRBJ1-1 . TRBV4-2 CASSQDLAVSRDEAFF TGTGCCAGCAGCCAAGATCTGGCAGTCTCCCGGGATGAAGCTTTCTTT
TRBD1 TRBJ1-3 . TRBV5-1 CASSPGTGGPRTGNTIYF TGCGCCAGCAGCCCCGGGACAGGGGGCCCCAGAACTGGAAACACCATATATTTT
. TRBJ2-3 . TRBV15 CATSSEIPDTQYF TGTGCCACCAGCAGCGAGATTCCAGATACGCAGTATTTT
TRBD2 TRBJ2-7 . TRBV7-2 CASSLGGGFYEQYF TGTGCCAGCAGCTTAGGCGGGGGGTTCTACGAGCAGTACTTC
. TRBJ2-3 . TRBV6-4 CASSQGTIGRDTQYF TGTGCCAGCAGTCAGGGGACTATCGGGAGAGATACGCAGTATTTT
. TRBJ1-5 . TRBV5-1 CASSLGYSNQPQHF TGCGCCAGCAGCTTGGGTTATAGCAATCAGCCCCAGCATTTT
. TRBJ2-7 . TRBV5-1 CASSFAGPSESYEQYF TGCGCCAGCAGCTTTGCTGGACCGTCGGAGTCCTACGAGCAGTACTTC
. TRBJ1-1 . TRBV7-9 CASSLAPGPNTEAFF TGTGCCAGCAGCTTAGCTCCGGGCCCGAACACTGAAGCTTTCTTT
. TRBJ2-5 once TRBV18 CASCEDETQYF TGTGCCAGCTGCGAGGACGAGACCCAGTACTTC
. TRBJ2-2 once TRBV9 CASSVAVGSGELFF TGTGCCAGCAGCGTAGCGGTTGGTAGCGGGGAGCTGTTTTTT
. TRBJ1-5 . TRBV6-4 CASSDSGDSNQPQHF TGTGCCAGCAGTGACTCAGGGGATAGCAATCAGCCCCAGCATTTT
. TRBJ1-3 once TRBV28 CASRNERASPGNTIYF TGTGCCAGCAGGAATGAACGGGCGAGTCCCGGAAACACCATATATTTT
TRBD1 TRBJ1-4 . TRBV15 CATSRGQGATNEKLFF TGTGCCACCAGCAGAGGACAGGGTGCAACTAATGAAAAACTGTTTTTT
TRBD1 TRBJ2-5 . TRBV6-5 CASSGDRYQETQYF TGTGCCAGCAGCGGGGACAGGTACCAAGAGACCCAGTACTTC
. TRBJ2-3 . TRBV2 CASTGGSTDTQYF TGTGCCAGCACCGGGGGCAGCACAGATACGCAGTATTTT
. TRBJ2-5 . TRBV19 CASSILAGTQETQYF TGTGCCAGTAGTATATTGGCAGGCACGCAAGAGACCCAGTACTTC
. TRBJ1-1 . TRBV6-6 CASSYPPFRANTEAFF TGTGCCAGCAGTTACCCTCCCTTTAGAGCGAACACTGAAGCTTTCTTT
. TRBJ1-1 . TRBV6-5 CASSPGVTEAFF TGTGCCAGCAGTCCAGGGGTCACTGAAGCTTTCTTT
. TRBJ1-6 . TRBV4-2 CASSQDGAGANSPLHF TGTGCCAGCAGCCAAGATGGGGCAGGAGCCAATTCACCCCTCCACTTT
. TRBJ1-4 . TRBV28 CASSPGGATNEKLFF TGTGCCAGCAGCCCGGGCGGTGCAACTAATGAAAAACTGTTTTTT
. TRBJ1-5 few TRBV19 CASKGVSNQPQHF TGTGCCTCTAAGGGCGTTAGCAATCAGCCCCAGCATTTT
. TRBJ2-7 once TRBV2 CASRQETYEQYF TGTGCCAGCAGACAGGAGACCTACGAGCAGTACTTC
. TRBJ2-7 . TRBV10-3 CAISNGTGAYEQYF TGTGCCATCAGCAACGGGACGGGTGCCTACGAGCAGTACTTC
TRBD2 TRBJ2-1 few TRBV9 CASSVVGDYYNEQFF TGTGCCAGCAGCGTAGTGGGGGACTATTACAATGAGCAGTTCTTC
. TRBJ2-7 . TRBV29-1 CSVEPTGSYEQYF TGCAGCGTTGAACCCACAGGGTCCTACGAGCAGTACTTC
TRBD1 TRBJ1-1 . TRBV19 CASTPRQGLTEAFF TGTGCCAGTACCCCAAGACAGGGGTTGACTGAAGCTTTCTTT
TRBD1 TRBJ1-2 . TRBV4-1 CASSRGAGQGNYGYTF TGCGCCAGCAGCCGAGGTGCGGGACAGGGGAACTATGGCTACACCTTC
. TRBJ2-5 . TRBV4-1 CASSQIVWLSAQYF TGCGCCAGCAGCCAAATCGTTTGGCTCAGCGCCCAGTACTTC
. TRBJ1-1 . TRBV5-8 CASSFRDPRAEAFF TGTGCCAGCAGCTTCCGGGACCCAAGGGCTGAAGCTTTCTTT
. TRBJ1-3 once TRBV7-9 CASSLELAAWRGSGNTIYF TGTGCCAGCAGCTTAGAATTAGCCGCTTGGAGGGGGTCCGGAAACACCATATATTTT
. TRBJ1-5 . TRBV18 CASSPEAGPPNQPQHF TGTGCCAGCTCACCGGAAGCAGGACCTCCCAATCAGCCCCAGCATTTT
. TRBJ1-5 . TRBV4-1 CASSQDRTGSNQPQHF TGCGCCAGCAGCCAAGATCGAACAGGTAGCAATCAGCCCCAGCATTTT
. TRBJ2-1 . TRBV6-1 CASSPRGNIYNEQFF TGTGCCAGCAGTCCCCGAGGGAACATCTACAATGAGCAGTTCTTC
. TRBJ1-5 . TRBV19 CASSDPPQRNFGQPQHF TGTGCCAGTAGTGACCCACCTCAGCGGAACTTTGGCCAGCCCCAGCATTTT